These 11 T cell receptor beta chains share one sample of origin, sequenced in a study of blood T cells in healthy people across ages. A second about 7 to 12 cycle PCR used barcoded and J-beta primers. TCRdb itself ran the 5' RACE reads through MiXCR, one entry per CDR3 protein. The sample consists of around 1.7 million distinct CDR3 sequences, 28% of them appearing once. Sequencing was carried out using blood. These TCRs come from a woman aged 30 to 39 in good health.

This clonotype was observed a handful of times. The gene calls are TRBV7-9 and TRBJ2-3, with D unclear. The V gene lost 9 bases and the J gene lost 5 bases, with 9 bases spanning the gap. In germline, CDR1 is SEHNR, CDR2 FQNEAQ (reference sequence). The CDR3 is 11 amino acids. This CDR3 reads CASRRLDTQYF. CDR3 DNA sequence: TGTGCCAGTCGGCGGTTAGATACGCAGTATTTT.

This clonotype was found a few times. J is TRBJ1-1 and V is TRBV11-2; no clear D gene. Germline V lookup: CDR1 SGHAT, CDR2 FQNNGV. Between the trimmed V and J ends, which lost 2 bases and 3 bases, there was a span of 7 bases. This CDR3 is built from 13 residues. CDR3 sequence reads: CASSLRWDTEAFF. Here the CDR3 DNA reads TGTGCCAGCAGCTTAAGATGGGACACTGAAGCTTTCTTT.

The gene calls are TRBV12-3 or TRBV12-4 and TRBJ1-2, with D maybe TRBD1 (6 bases). The CDR3 is 13 residues long. V was shortened by 7 bases and J by 1 base, with 10 bases between the two germline ends. The CDR3 region is CASTLDSNYGYTF. DNA for the CDR3: TGTGCCAGCACCTTGGACAGTAACTATGGCTACACCTTC.

The gene calls are TRBV10-2 and TRBJ2-1; 14 nucleotides align to TRBD2. The CDR3 is 18 amino acids. Germline V gives CDR1 WSHSY, CDR2 SAAADI. Trimming took 6 bases from V and 0 from J; bases not matched to a gene: 7. CDR3 DNA: TGCGCCAGCAGGATGGGACTAGCGGGGGTAAGCTCCTACAATGAGCAGTTCTTC. Amino acids: CASRMGLAGVSSYNEQFF.

This chain joins TRBV6-1 and TRBJ1-4; D call uncertain. The CDR3 extends over 12 amino acids. The V gene's germline CDR1 is MNHNS and CDR2 SASEGT. V lost 8 bases, J lost 6 bases, and 10 bases lay in between. CDR3 DNA: TGTGCCAGCTGGGGTTCTGATGAAAAACTGTTTTTT. Amino acids: CASWGSDEKLFF.

This clonotype was seen many times. The chain uses TRBV10-3 and TRBJ2-7; no reliable D call. The CDR3 is 15 amino acids. Germline loops: CDR1 ENHRY, CDR2 SYGVKD. The germline V and J ends were trimmed by 8 bases and 5 bases, with 22 bases remaining between them. CDR3 DNA: TGTGCCATCGGGGTCAGTAGGGATCGGGTTAACGAGCAGTACTTC. Protein sequence: CAIGVSRDRVNEQYF.

V usage is TRBV20-1 and J usage is TRBJ1-4; perhaps TRBD1 as D (5 bases). Between the trimmed V and J ends, which lost 0 bases and 3 bases, there was a span of 11 bases. CDR3 length: 15 amino acids. Germline assignment: CDR1 DFQATT and CDR2 SNEGSKA (reference sequence). The CDR3 DNA is TGCAGTGCTAGAGATTCTGGGGCAGCTAATGAAAAACTGTTTTTT. This translates into CSARDSGAANEKLFF.

The chain carries TRBV6-1 and TRBJ1-2; TRBD1 matches 10 bases. The V gene's germline CDR1 is MNHNS and CDR2 SASEGT. The CDR3 spans 17 residues. After removal of 6 bases from V and 8 bases from J, the junction contained 18 bases not matched to a gene. CDR3 DNA sequence: TGTGCCAGCAGCGGACAGGGGGGGATTCTTGTTTCGGGAGGCTACACCTTC. This gives the protein CASSGQGGILVSGGYTF.

The CDR3 DNA sequence: TGCGCCAGCAGCCCGATAAATTCCGCAGGGCGTCGTGGCTACACCTTC. Translated, it gives CASSPINSAGRRGYTF. The chain employs TRBV5-1 and TRBJ1-2, with D possibly matching TRBD1 (5 bases). This CDR3 is 16 amino acids long. The V end was cut by 4 bases, the J end by 7 bases, with 23 bases between. The V gene's germline CDR1 is SGHRS and CDR2 YFSETQ.

A few counts support this clonotype. As DNA, the CDR3 is TGTGCCACCAGTGATTTTTCCACAGATACGCAGTATTTT. Its translation is CATSDFSTDTQYF. J is TRBJ2-3 and V is TRBV24-1; D is unresolved. CDR1 and CDR2 from the germline V gene are KGHDR and SFDVKD. The CDR3 runs 13 residues. Trimming cost V 1 base and J 2 bases, with 3 bases left between them.

The V gene is TRBV20-1, the J gene TRBJ2-7, with TRBD1 identical over 10 bases. CDR3 size: 13 residues. J lost 3 bases, V lost 3 bases, and 2 bases had no gene match. The germline CDR1 and CDR2 sequences are DFQATT and SNEGSKA (reference sequence). CDR3 amino acids: CSARGDRGYEQYF. CDR3 in DNA: TGCAGTGCTAGGGGGGACAGGGGCTACGAGCAGTACTTC.